This T cell receptor beta chain stems from a study of shared clonotypes between healthy human individuals. About the research overall: Each donor had three CD4 naive, three CD4 memory, two CD8 naive and one CD8 memory plate.

Of note for this clone: What it binds is not known.

Method: immunoSEQ multiplex PCR; TCRdb's copy keeps in-frame clones and lacks some. This table has some 1.1 million clones, around three quarters appearing once. The V gene end was trimmed by 7 bases and the J gene end by 0 bases; junction bases not matched to a gene: 6. CDR3 size: 14 residues. CDR1 and CDR2 from the germline V gene are MNHEY and SVGAGI. Study outcomes and limitations: Unshared clonotypes carried lower generation probabilities than those common to all four donors. Between a handful of donors, naive CD4 clonotypes were shared at a level of around 5.2%. Naive subsets usually exceeded memory subsets in estimated richness.

The gene calls are TRBV6-5 and TRBJ2-7, with 7 nucleotides matching TRBD1. What was sequenced was memory CD4+ T cells from PBMCs. Described subset: CD45RA-negative fraction. The TCR comes from a man younger than 35 in good health. Some clones in this sample may be carry-over from other donors' samples. The CDR3 DNA follows: TGTGCCAGCACTCCGGGACAGTTCTCCTACGAGCAGTACTTC. Protein: CASTPGQFSYEQYF.